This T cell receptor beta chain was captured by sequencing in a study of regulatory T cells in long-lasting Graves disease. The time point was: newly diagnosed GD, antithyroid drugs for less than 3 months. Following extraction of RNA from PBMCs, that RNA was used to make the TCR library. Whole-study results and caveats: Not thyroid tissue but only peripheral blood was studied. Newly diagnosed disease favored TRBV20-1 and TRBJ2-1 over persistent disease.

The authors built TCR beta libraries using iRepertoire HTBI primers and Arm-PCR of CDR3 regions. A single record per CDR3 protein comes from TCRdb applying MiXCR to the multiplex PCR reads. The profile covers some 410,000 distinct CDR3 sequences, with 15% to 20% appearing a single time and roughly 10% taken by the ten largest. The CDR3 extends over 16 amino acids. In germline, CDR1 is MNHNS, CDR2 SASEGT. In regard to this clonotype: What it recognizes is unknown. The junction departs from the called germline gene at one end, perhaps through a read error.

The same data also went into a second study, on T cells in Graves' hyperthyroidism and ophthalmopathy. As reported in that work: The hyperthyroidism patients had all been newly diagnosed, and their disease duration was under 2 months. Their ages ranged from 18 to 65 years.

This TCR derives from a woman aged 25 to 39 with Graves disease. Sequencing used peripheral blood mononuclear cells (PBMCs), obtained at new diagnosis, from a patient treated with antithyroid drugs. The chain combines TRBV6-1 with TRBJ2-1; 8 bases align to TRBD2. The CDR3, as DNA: TGTACCAGCAGGGCGAGTAGCGGGAAAGACTACAATGAGCAGTTCTTC. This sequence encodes CTSRASSGKDYNEQFF.